The 12 T cell receptor beta chains given below trace back to one sample, sequenced in a study of regulatory T cells in long-lasting Graves disease. According to the study, TCR beta libraries were built with iRepertoire HTBI primers and CDR3-region Arm-PCR. TCRdb re-analysed the multiplex PCR reads in MiXCR, keeping a single row per CDR3 protein. Here the sample spans about 540,000 distinct CDR3 sequences, approximately 13% being singletons. Sample time point: newly diagnosed GD, antithyroid drugs for less than 3 months. The TCR library was prepared using RNA isolated from PBMCs. These data were likewise used in another study, on T cells in Graves' hyperthyroidism and ophthalmopathy.

The sample in question was peripheral blood mononuclear cells (PBMCs), obtained at new diagnosis, from a patient treated with antithyroid drugs. These receptors all stem from a man aged 30 to 39 with Graves disease.

This clonotype appeared many times. The chain carries TRBV30 and TRBJ1-1; unclear D gene. V was shortened by 7 bases and J by 1 base, with 10 bases between the two germline ends. The length of the CDR3 is 12 residues. Germline CDR1 reads GTSNPN; CDR2 reads SVGIG (reference sequence). CDR3 in DNA: TGTGCCTTGCAGGCCCAGAACACTGAAGCTTTCTTT. Its translation is CALQAQNTEAFF.

J is TRBJ1-3 and V is TRBV6-1, with D unclear. This CDR3 is 15 amino acids long. Germline CDR1 MNHNS, CDR2 SASEGT. Trimming left V 1 base short and J 0 bases short, with 7 bases between. CDR3 loop: CASSEGYSSGNTIYF. The CDR3, as DNA: TGTGCCAGCAGTGAAGGTTACAGCTCTGGAAACACCATATATTTT.

In its sample, this clonotype was seen a few times. The genes are TRBV3-1 and TRBJ2-5, with a tentative D call TRBD1 (6 bases). Germline V gene data show CDR1 as LGHDT and CDR2 as YNNKEL (reference sequence). V lost 4 bases, J lost 3 bases, and 15 bases lay in between. This CDR3 is 15 amino acids long. The CDR3 sequence: CASSLRTAGEETQYF. CDR3 sequence (DNA): TGTGCCAGCAGCCTCCGGACCGCAGGGGAAGAGACCCAGTACTTC.

This clonotype was seen a few times. V gene TRBV29-1 combines with J gene TRBJ2-3; D gene uncertain. This CDR3 region has 12 residues. CDR1 SQVTM and CDR2 ANQGSEA come from the germline V gene. The V end was cut by 5 bases, the J end by 0 bases, with 6 bases between. CDR3 region: CSVKGSTDTQYF. In DNA, the CDR3 is TGCAGCGTTAAAGGGAGCACAGATACGCAGTATTTT.

With regard to this clonotype: The likely explanation is a read error, given a far larger clone one base away. For the CDR3, the DNA is TGTGCCAGTCGCCGAGACTATAGCAATAAGCCCCAGCATTTT. Translated, it gives CASRRDYSNKPQHF. The rearrangement links TRBV6-2 or TRBV6-3 to TRBJ1-5; D is unclear. CDR3 length: 14 amino acids. The germline CDR1 and CDR2 sequences are MNHEY and SVGEGT.

This clonotype was seen a few times. This chain links TRBV27 with TRBJ2-7, with a possible D match to TRBD2 (6 bases). In germline, CDR1 is MNHEY, CDR2 SMNVEV (reference sequence). The V gene lost 4 bases and the J gene lost 3 bases, with 13 bases spanning the gap. CDR3 length equals 14 residues. The DNA for the CDR3 is TGTGCCAGCAGTTCAACTAGCACAAGCTACGAGCAGTACTTC. Its protein is CASSSTSTSYEQYF.

J is TRBJ2-3 and V is TRBV9; 9 positions agree with TRBD2. The V gene's germline CDR1 is SGDLS and CDR2 YYNGEE. The CDR3 sequence is 15 residues long. V dropped 4 bases and J dropped 6; count of bases not matched to a gene: 9. The CDR3 here is CASSPPGLASDTQYF. CDR3 DNA: TGTGCCAGCAGCCCACCGGGACTAGCCTCCGATACGCAGTATTTT.

This clonotype was recorded at least ten times. This rearrangement joins TRBV20-1 to TRBJ2-7, with 10 bases aligning to TRBD2. CDR1 and CDR2 from the germline V gene are DFQATT and SNEGSKA (reference sequence). The J segment lost 2 bases and the V segment lost 4 bases, leaving 11 bases of the junction unmatched. The CDR3 consists of 16 residues. In nucleotides, the CDR3 is TGCAGTGCTAACCCGCTAGCGGGAGACGCCACCTACGAGCAGTACTTC. The encoded protein is CSANPLAGDATYEQYF.

This clonotype was observed at least ten times. The rearrangement uses TRBV27 and TRBJ2-5, with a tentative D call TRBD2 (5 bases). V was clipped by 2 bases and J by 5 bases, with 12 bases between them. The CDR3 loop spans 14 amino acids. The germline gives CDR1 MNHEY, CDR2 SMNVEV (reference sequence). CDR3 DNA sequence: TGTGCCAGCAGTTTAAGGCCCTCGGGGGAGACCCAGTACTTC. It encodes CASSLRPSGETQYF.

This clonotype was seen many times. The gene calls are TRBV12-3 or TRBV12-4 and TRBJ2-7; TRBD1 is a possible D gene (6 bases). This CDR3 contains 14 residues. V was clipped by 4 bases and J by 2 bases, with 12 bases between them. CDR3 DNA sequence: TGTGCCAGCAGTTCGCAGGGGAAGCCCTACGAGCAGTACTTC. This sequence encodes CASSSQGKPYEQYF.

The sample holds a few counts of this clonotype. The CDR3 coding sequence is TGTGCCAGCAGCTTAAGTTGGCGGGAGAAGTCAAATGAGCAGTTCTTC. The encoded protein is CASSLSWREKSNEQFF. The rearrangement uses TRBV7-9 and TRBJ2-1, with 7 positions matching TRBD2. V trimming: 2 bases; J trimming: 7 bases; junction bases outside the gene matches: 11. This CDR3 spans 16 amino acids. CDR1 and CDR2 from the germline V gene are SEHNR and FQNEAQ (reference sequence).

This clonotype has ten or more counts. The rearrangement joins TRBV11-2 to TRBJ2-3; D is unclear. Germline V gene lookup returns CDR1 SGHAT and CDR2 FQNNGV. This CDR3 has 14 residues. V lost 3 bases and J lost 2, with 9 bases in between. CDR3 sequence reads: CASSFVVFTDTQYF. CDR3 DNA sequence: TGTGCCAGCAGCTTCGTCGTATTCACAGATACGCAGTATTTT.